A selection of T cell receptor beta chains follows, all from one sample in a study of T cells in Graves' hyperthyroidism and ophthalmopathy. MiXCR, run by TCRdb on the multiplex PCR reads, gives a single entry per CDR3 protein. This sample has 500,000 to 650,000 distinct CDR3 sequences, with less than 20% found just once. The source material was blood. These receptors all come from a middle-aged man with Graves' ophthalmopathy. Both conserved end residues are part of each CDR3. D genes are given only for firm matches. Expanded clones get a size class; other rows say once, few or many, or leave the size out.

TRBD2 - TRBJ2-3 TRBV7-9 CASSLALGAGGLITQYF
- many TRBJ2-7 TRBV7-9 CASSFEGNEQYF
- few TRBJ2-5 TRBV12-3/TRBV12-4 CASSFKPRETQYF
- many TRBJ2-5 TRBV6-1 CASRFGQLKETQYF
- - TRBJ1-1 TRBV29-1 CSVGGVGGAENTEAFF
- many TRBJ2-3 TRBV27 CASSLWGQSTDTQYF
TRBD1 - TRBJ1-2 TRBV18 CASSPPQGGNYYGYTF
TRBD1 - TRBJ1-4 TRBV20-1 CSAESGGNEKLFF
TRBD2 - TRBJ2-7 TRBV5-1 CASSFNPSGGSEQYF
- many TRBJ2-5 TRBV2 CASSEDTVGGETQYF
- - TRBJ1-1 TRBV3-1 CASSQRGGGFEAFF
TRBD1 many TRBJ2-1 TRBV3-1 CASRQGAGNEQFF
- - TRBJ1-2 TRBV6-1 CASRKEDFNYGYTF
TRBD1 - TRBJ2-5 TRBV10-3 CAISGHRGTDEQETQYF
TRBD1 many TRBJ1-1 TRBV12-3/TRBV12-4 CASSLTGGRTEAFF
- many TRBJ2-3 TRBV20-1 CSAALPRDTDTQYF
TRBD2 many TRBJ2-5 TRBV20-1 CSVLRLGRAVETQYF
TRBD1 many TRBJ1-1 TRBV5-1 CASSTAGTGITEAFF
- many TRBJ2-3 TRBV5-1 CASSPSRAITDTQYF
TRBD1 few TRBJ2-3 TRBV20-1 CSAGTGGTDTQYF
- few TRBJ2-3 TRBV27 CASSWSRTDTQYF
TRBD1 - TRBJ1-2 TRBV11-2 CASRSTGGRNNYGYTF
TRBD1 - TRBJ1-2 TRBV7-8 CASSLRVVGTGSISYGYTF
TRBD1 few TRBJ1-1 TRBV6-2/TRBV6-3 CASSLRAGGLNTEAFF
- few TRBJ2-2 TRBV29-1 CSVASDNTGELFF
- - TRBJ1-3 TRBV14 CASSQVALSVSGNTIYF
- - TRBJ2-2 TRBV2 CASRTDANTGELFF
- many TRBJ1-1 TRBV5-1 CASSLRSGDPTEAFF
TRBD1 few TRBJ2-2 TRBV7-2 CASSLYRGIKAGELFF
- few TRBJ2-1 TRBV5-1 CASSLIEGNEQFF
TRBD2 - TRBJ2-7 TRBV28 CASSAGTRASEQYF
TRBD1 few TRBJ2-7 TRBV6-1 CASTGTVSYEQYF
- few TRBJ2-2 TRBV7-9 CASSYLRESGELFF
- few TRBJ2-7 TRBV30 CAWSLPASRYEQYF
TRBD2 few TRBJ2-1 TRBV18 CASSPGTSRNEQFF
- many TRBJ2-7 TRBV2 CASSGAVESSYEQYF
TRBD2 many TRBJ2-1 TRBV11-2 CASSSLGLAGDNEQFF
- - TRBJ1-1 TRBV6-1 CASSSPHNRAMMNTEAFF
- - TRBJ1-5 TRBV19 CASSARGEGNQPQHF
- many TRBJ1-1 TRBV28 CASSLIGIGSTEAFF
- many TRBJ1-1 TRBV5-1 CASMDTREAFF
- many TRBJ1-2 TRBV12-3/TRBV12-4 CASSLADMSLTGYTF
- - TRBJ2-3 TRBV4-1 CASSPSELADTQYF
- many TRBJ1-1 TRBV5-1 CASSFLPITRGVLGTEAFF
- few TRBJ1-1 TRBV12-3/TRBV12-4 CASSAIGMPEAFF
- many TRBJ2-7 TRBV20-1 CSASRAALGDEQYF
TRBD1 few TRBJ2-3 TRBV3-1 CASSQGTGHTDTQYF
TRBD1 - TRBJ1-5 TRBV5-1 CASSPGLNRGGNQPQHF
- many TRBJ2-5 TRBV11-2 CASSLMLAKTQETQYF
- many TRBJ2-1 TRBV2 CASSEAKHLNEQFF
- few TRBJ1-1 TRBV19 CASTRDGDTEAFF
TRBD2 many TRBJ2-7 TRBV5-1 CASSLAVLSYEQYF
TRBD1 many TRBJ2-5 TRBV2 CASTPGTGTETQYF